This passage covers 6 T cell receptor beta chains from one sample sequenced in a study of T-cell reconstitution after alpha-beta-depleted transplantation in children. Unique molecular identifiers were incorporated into the prepared TCRbeta library. TCRdb re-called the PCR reads with MiXCR, one entry per CDR3 protein. The sample lists about 110,000 distinct CDR3 sequences, 5.5% to 6.5% occurring once. The material was PBMCs, mostly from graft donor cells, obtained 360 days after TCRalphabeta/CD19-depleted stem cell transplant. The receptors were sampled from a male patient between 2 and 10 years old who had a stem cell transplant for acute lymphoblastic leukemia, so the T cells may come from the graft donor.

In its sample, this clonotype was seen many times. The J gene is TRBJ2-7, the V gene TRBV6-2 or TRBV6-3; D not certain. The germline gives CDR1 MNHEY, CDR2 SVGEGT. This CDR3 is 15 amino acids long. The V gene lost 8 bases and the J gene lost 3 bases, with 20 bases spanning the gap. The CDR3: CASPPRSPSGYEQYF. The CDR3 DNA follows: TGTGCCAGCCCCCCACGGTCTCCCTCAGGCTACGAGCAGTACTTC.

This rearrangement joins TRBV7-9 to TRBJ2-3, with TRBD1 as a possible D gene (5 bases). Germline-derived CDR1 and CDR2 are SEHNR and FQNEAQ (reference sequence). Deletions cut 3 bases from V and 6 bases from J, with 19 bases between. The CDR3 has 16 residues. CDR3 nucleotides: TGTGCCAGCAGCTTTTCAGGTTCAGAGGACACTGATACGCAGTATTTT. Its protein product is CASSFSGSEDTDTQYF.

This chain joins TRBV27 and TRBJ2-7, with 8 nucleotides matching TRBD2. The ends lost 2 bases at V and 4 bases at J; junction bases unmatched: 4. The CDR3 contains 14 residues. Germline CDR1 reads MNHEY; CDR2 reads SMNVEV (reference sequence). CDR3 in DNA: TGTGCCAGCAGTTTAATTAGCGGGACTTACGAGCAGTACTTC. As protein: CASSLISGTYEQYF.

The V gene is TRBV7-7, the J gene TRBJ2-3; 7 nucleotides line up with TRBD1. The CDR3 extends over 15 amino acids. Trimming took 5 bases from V and 4 from J; bases not matched to a gene: 9. The germline V gene has CDR1 SSHAT and CDR2 FNYEAQ (reference sequence). The CDR3 nucleotides are TGTGCCAGCAGCCGAGACAGGGCAGGTGCAGATACGCAGTATTTT. Its translation: CASSRDRAGADTQYF.

This clonotype appeared many times. This chain connects TRBV28 to TRBJ2-7; D tentatively fits TRBD1 or TRBD2 (6 bases each). The CDR3 spans 15 residues. CDR1 is MDHEN and CDR2 is SYDVKM in the germline V gene. V was trimmed by 7 bases and J by 2 bases, leaving 18 bases between them. The CDR3 loop is CASTIRGPLAYEQYF. CDR3 DNA: TGTGCCAGCACAATCCGGGGGCCTCTGGCCTACGAGCAGTACTTC.

This clonotype was recorded a few times. The gene calls are TRBV7-9 and TRBJ2-3; D perhaps matches TRBD1 (6 bases). CDR3 length equals 15 residues. Germline CDR1 SEHNR, CDR2 FQNEAQ (reference sequence). Between the trimmed V and J ends, which lost 6 bases and 0 bases, there was a span of 13 bases. The CDR3 bases are TGTGCCAGCAGTTCGGACAGCCCTAGCACAGATACGCAGTATTTT. It translates to CASSSDSPSTDTQYF.